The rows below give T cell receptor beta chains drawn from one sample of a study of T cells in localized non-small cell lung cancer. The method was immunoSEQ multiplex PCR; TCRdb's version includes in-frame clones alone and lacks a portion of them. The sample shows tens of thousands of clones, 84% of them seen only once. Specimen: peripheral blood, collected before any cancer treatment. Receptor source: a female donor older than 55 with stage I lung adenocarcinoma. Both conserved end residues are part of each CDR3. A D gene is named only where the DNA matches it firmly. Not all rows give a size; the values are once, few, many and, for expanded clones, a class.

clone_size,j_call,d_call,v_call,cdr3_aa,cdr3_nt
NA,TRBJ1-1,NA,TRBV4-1,CASSPGRGFTEAFF,TGCGCCAGCAGCCCTGGGAGGGGGTTCACTGAAGCTTTCTTT
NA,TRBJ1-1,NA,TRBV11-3,CASSLIVGQHWGERAFF,TGTGCCAGCAGCTTAATCGTCGGACAGCACTGGGGGGAGCGGGCTTTCTTT
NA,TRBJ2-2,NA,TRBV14,CASRLSANTGELFF,TGTGCCAGCAGACTCTCAGCAAACACCGGGGAGCTGTTTTTT
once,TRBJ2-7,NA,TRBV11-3,CASSSGASLHEQYF,TGTGCCAGCAGCTCGGGAGCCAGCTTGCACGAGCAGTACTTC
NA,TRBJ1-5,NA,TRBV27,CASSLNGANQPQHF,TGTGCCAGCAGTTTAAACGGGGCTAATCAGCCCCAGCATTTT
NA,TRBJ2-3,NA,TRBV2,CASRGVLRGNTDTQYF,TGTGCCAGCAGGGGGGTCCTCCGGGGCAACACAGATACGCAGTATTTT
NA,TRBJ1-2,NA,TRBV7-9,CASSRLGGGYGYTF,TGTGCCAGCAGCCGACTGGGGGGAGGCTATGGCTACACCTTC
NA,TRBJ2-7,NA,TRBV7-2,CASSLAGSEQYF,TGTGCCAGCAGCTTGGCAGGATCCGAGCAGTACTTC
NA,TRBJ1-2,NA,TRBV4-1,CASSKTATNYGYTF,TGCGCCAGCAGTAAGACAGCAACTAACTATGGCTACACCTTC
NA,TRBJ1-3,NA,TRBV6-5,CASSYGRGSGNTIYF,TGTGCCAGCAGTTACGGCAGGGGCTCTGGAAACACCATATATTTT
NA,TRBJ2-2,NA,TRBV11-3,CASVPPFANTGELFF,TGTGCCAGCGTCCCCCCCTTCGCGAACACCGGGGAGCTGTTTTTT
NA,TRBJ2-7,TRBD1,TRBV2,CASSYRGSYEQYF,TGTGCCAGCAGTTACAGGGGAAGCTACGAGCAGTACTTC
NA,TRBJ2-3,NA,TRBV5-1,CASGSRGRTDTQYF,TGCGCCAGCGGTTCCCGGGGGCGGACAGATACGCAGTATTTT
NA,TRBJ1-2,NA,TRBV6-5,CASSYSRRANYGYTF,TGTGCCAGCAGTTACTCGAGGAGGGCCAACTATGGCTACACCTTC
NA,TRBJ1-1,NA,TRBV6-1,CASSENLLRAGAVSFF,TGTGCCAGCAGTGAAAACCTACTTAGGGCAGGGGCGGTAAGTTTCTTT
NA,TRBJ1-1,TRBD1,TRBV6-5,CASSHTRGAEAFF,TGTGCCAGCAGCCATACCAGGGGGGCTGAAGCTTTCTTT
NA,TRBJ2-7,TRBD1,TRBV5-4,CASSAEAQGSYEQYF,TGTGCCAGCAGTGCTGAAGCACAGGGGAGTTACGAGCAGTACTTC
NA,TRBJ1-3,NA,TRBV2,CASSERTLSTIYF,TGTGCCAGCAGTGAACGGACCCTATCCACCATATATTTT
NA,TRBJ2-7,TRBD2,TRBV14,CASNPGGSYEQYF,TGTGCCAGCAATCCGGGGGGGTCTTACGAGCAGTACTTC
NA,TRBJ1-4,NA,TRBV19,CASSIVGIATNEKLFF,TGTGCCAGTAGTATAGTAGGGATTGCAACTAATGAAAAACTGTTTTTT
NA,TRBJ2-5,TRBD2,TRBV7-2,CASSLRGPLAGQRETQYF,TGTGCCAGCAGCTTACGTGGCCCTCTAGCGGGGCAGCGAGAGACCCAGTACTTC
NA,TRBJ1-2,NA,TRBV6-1,CASSEKYNYGYTF,TGTGCCAGCAGTGAGAAATATAACTATGGCTACACCTTC
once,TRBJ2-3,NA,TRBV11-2,CASSLGQGGPTDTQYF,TGTGCCAGCAGCTTGGGGCAGGGGGGGCCCACAGATACGCAGTATTTT
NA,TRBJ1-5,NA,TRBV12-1,CASSPYQPQHF,TGTGCCAGCAGCCCCTATCAGCCCCAGCATTTT
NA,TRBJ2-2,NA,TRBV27,CASSLTITGELFF,TGTGCCAGCAGTCTGACGATAACCGGGGAGCTGTTTTTT
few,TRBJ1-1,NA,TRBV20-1,CSARRQTKAFF,TGCAGTGCAAGGAGACAGACAAAAGCTTTCTTT
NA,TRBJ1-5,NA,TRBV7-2,CASSPIGGGGQPQHF,TGTGCCAGCAGCCCCATAGGGGGAGGGGGTCAGCCCCAGCATTTT
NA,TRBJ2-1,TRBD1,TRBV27,CASSSSNRGRHEQFF,TGTGCCAGCAGTTCATCTAACAGGGGGCGACATGAGCAGTTCTTC
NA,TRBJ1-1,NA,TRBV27,CASSRSRDTEAFF,TGTGCCAGCAGCCGTAGTAGGGACACTGAAGCTTTCTTT
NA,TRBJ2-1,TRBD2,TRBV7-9,CASSPGLAGRNEQFF,TGTGCCAGCAGCCCCGGACTAGCGGGAAGGAATGAGCAGTTCTTC
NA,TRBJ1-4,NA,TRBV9,CASSPPRQQKLFF,TGTGCCAGCAGCCCCCCGCGACAGCAAAAACTGTTTTTT
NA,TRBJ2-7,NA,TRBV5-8,CASSLGRREGEQYF,TGTGCCAGCAGCTTGGGGCGACGGGAAGGCGAGCAGTACTTC
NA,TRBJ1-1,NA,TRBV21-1,CASSLASTGENTEAFF,TGTGCCAGCAGCCTTGCCTCGACAGGGGAAAACACTGAAGCTTTCTTT
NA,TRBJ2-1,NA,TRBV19,CASSGGSYNEQFF,TGTGCCAGTAGCGGGGGCTCCTACAATGAGCAGTTCTTC
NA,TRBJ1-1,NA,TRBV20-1,CSARDRTEAFF,TGCAGTGCTAGAGACCGCACTGAAGCTTTCTTT
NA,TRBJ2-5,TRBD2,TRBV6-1,CASSEVSGGGQETQYF,TGTGCCAGCAGTGAAGTCTCGGGCGGGGGCCAAGAGACCCAGTACTTC